This record concerns one T cell receptor beta chain sequence. There is no known antigen for this receptor. Base-call qualities are not available, and no considerably larger clone is one nucleotide away. The donors were healthy, HIV-negative adults with no recently reported acute infections or vaccinations. Only Caucasian adults living in Nashville, Tennessee, USA were represented among the donors. CD4+ T cells were enriched by magnetic negative selection; naive cells were then positively selected on CD45RA, and the negative fraction formed the memory subset. After blood collection by leukapheresis, PBMCs were isolated using Ficoll-Histopaque density gradient centrifugation and then cryopreserved in the vapor phase of liquid nitrogen. Purity and quantity of every magnetically sorted T cell population were checked by analytical flow cytometry. Genomic DNA was isolated from each sorted fraction and quantified by UV absorbance on a Nanodrop 2000c.

The data belong to a study of shared clonotypes between healthy human individuals (dated by TCRdb to the early 2020s). With respect to the entire study: A couple of women and a few men aged 18 to 49 years were included in the cohort. Different laboratories and diverse techniques were used to prepare libraries and sequence TCR repertoires, to increase sequencing depth and limit assay-specific biases. For each donor, CD4 naive and CD4 memory were each run on three plates, CD8 naive on two plates, and CD8 memory on one plate. Blood TCR repertoires of five healthy adults were deeply sequenced to estimate repertoire size and the extent of clonotype sharing between individuals. Leukapheresis yielded between about 0.85 and 9 billion PBMCs per donor. The paper as a whole reports these results and caveats: Higher generation probabilities were observed for clonotypes shared by all four sorted-subset donors than for non-shared clonotypes. Even with the large sequencing depth, rarefaction of the sorted-subset datasets indicated that sequencing was incomplete. Sampling was restricted to blood, and TCR repertoires in tissue are likely to differ from TCR repertoires in blood. Larger estimated clonotype richness was generally found for naive subsets than for memory subsets. Across a few donors, around 5.4% of naive CD4, approximately 3.6% of naive CD8, about 2.3% of memory CD4, and 0.4% to 0.45% of memory CD8 clonotypes were shared. Pairwise subsampling led to the expectation that sequencing depth would affect the degree of clonotype sharing among donors. The small number of donors limited the genetic and exposure-history diversity represented.

CDR1 and CDR2, looked up from the germline V gene, are SGHTA and FQGTGA. The CDR3, from cysteine to phenylalanine, totals 15 residues. Of all the DNA, just the CDR3 is kept, 45 bases in frame from base 1. Trimming costs V 2 bases and J 5 bases, and their ends lie 15 bases apart. TCR CDR3 regions were amplified from genomic DNA by multiplex PCR using the deep immunoSEQ assay. Extracted genomic DNA from each cell subset was distributed evenly across all wells of several immunoSEQ 96-well plates, and each plate was treated as a replicate. Each replicate PCR for sorted subsets received around 210 ng genomic DNA, equal to 28,000 or so T cell genomes. Purified libraries were measured with a Qubit 3.0 fluorometer, size-checked on a Bioanalyzer 2100, and measured again with the KAPA Library Quantification kit. Each immunoSEQ 96-well plate was sequenced on its own single-read 150-cycle Illumina NextSeq 550 flow cell. In the authors' own workflow: Because the immunoSEQ output included only junctional sequences and no quality scores, the filtering could not be the same as the filtering used for full-length reads. To assign V/J genes and CDR3, sequences were annotated against IMGT germline references using PyIR, a Python wrapper for IgBLAST v1.9. Reads were filtered out if the reads had weak V/J assignments (E-value above 1e-6), no CDR3, stop codons, out-of-frame junctions, or ambiguous translated residues. V3J clonotypes were defined as sequences sharing the same inferred V gene, J gene, and CDR3 amino acid sequence. Percentage overlap between repertoires was computed as shared unique clonotypes divided by the size of the smaller repertoire. Richness of each repertoire was evaluated using RTK rarefaction, the Chao1 estimator, and Recon v2.1 estimates of unobserved clonotypes. For all TCRbeta clonotypes obtained by the gDNA method from several donors, generation probabilities were computed with OLGA. TCRdb limited this immuneACCESS table to in-frame rearrangements with V and J called. A share of clones is missing; checked studies link under half to unresolved V genes, and the rest is unexplained. V and J calls and clone size are copied from that table; D and trimming were computed from the DNA. The sample table lists about 2 million clones, 85% to 95% of them with a count of one. 0.13% of the sample is in the top ten clones.

This receptor was identified in a man aged 18 to 35 in good health. This sequence uses TRBV7-3 and TRBJ2-5; too little of a D gene remains to name it. Sequencing used naive CD4+ T cells sorted from blood. The meaning of the sample's cell subset or site label: CD45RA+ positively selected. Here the CDR3 is given as CASSLDQRNRETQYF. Here is the DNA: TGTGCCAGCAGCTTAGATCAAAGGAACCGGGAGACCCAGTACTTC.